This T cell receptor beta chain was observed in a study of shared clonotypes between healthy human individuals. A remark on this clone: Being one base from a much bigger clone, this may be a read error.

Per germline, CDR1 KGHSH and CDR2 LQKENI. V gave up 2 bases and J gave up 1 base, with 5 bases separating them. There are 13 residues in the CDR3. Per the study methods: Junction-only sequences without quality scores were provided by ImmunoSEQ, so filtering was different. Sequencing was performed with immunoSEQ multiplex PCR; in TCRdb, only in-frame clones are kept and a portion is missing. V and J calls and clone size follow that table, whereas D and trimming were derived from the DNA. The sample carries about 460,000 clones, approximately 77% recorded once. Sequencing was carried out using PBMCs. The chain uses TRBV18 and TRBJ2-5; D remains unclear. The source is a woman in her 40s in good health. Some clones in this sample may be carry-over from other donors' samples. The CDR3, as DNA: TGTGCCAGCTCACCAAACCTCCAAGAGACCCAGTACTTC. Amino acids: CASSPNLQETQYF. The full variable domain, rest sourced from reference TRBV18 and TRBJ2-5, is NAGVMQNPRHLVRRRGQEARLRCSPMKGHSHVYWYRQLPEEGLKFMVYLQKENIIDESGMPKERFSAEFPKEGPSILRIQQVVRGDSAAYFCASSPNLQETQYFGPGTRLLVL.